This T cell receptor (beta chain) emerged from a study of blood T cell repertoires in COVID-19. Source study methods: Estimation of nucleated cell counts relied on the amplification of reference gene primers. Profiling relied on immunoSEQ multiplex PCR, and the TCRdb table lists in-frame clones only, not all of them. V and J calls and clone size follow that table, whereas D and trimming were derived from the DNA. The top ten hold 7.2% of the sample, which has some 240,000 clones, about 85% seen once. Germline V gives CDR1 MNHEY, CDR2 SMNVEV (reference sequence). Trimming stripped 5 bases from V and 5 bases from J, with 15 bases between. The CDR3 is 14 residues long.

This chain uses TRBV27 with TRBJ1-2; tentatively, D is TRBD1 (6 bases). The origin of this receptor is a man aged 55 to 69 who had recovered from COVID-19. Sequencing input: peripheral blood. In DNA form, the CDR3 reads TGTGCCAGCAGTCCGGTGGACAGAACGTATGGCTACACCTTC. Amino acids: CASSPVDRTYGYTF.